This record looks at one TCR beta chain sequence and its context. There were no recent acute infections or vaccinations among the donors, who were healthy HIV-negative adults. The data belong to a study of shared clonotypes between healthy human individuals. Study at large: The study drew on a couple of women and a few men aged 18 to 49 as donors. Per-donor plates numbered three CD4 naive, three CD4 memory, two CD8 naive and one CD8 memory.

The CDR3 loop spans 14 amino acids. The V and J ends lost 7 bases and 4 bases respectively, with 16 bases between them. Using immunoSEQ multiplex PCR, the repertoire was profiled, and TCRdb retains in-frame clones only, with some absent. The sample records some 660,000 clones, 73% being singletons. The sequencing sample was made of memory CD4+ T cells sorted from blood. Regarding subset: CD45RA-negative fraction. This sequence joins TRBV6-7 and TRBJ1-1, with a tentative D call TRBD1 (5 bases). TRBV6-7 is known as an ORF, though its function is uncertain. The clonotype comes from a woman aged 25 to 39 in good health. CDR3 nucleotide sequence: TGTGCCAGCAATCATCTAGGGGTTTGCACTGAAGCTTTCTTT. Protein: CASNHLGVCTEAFF.